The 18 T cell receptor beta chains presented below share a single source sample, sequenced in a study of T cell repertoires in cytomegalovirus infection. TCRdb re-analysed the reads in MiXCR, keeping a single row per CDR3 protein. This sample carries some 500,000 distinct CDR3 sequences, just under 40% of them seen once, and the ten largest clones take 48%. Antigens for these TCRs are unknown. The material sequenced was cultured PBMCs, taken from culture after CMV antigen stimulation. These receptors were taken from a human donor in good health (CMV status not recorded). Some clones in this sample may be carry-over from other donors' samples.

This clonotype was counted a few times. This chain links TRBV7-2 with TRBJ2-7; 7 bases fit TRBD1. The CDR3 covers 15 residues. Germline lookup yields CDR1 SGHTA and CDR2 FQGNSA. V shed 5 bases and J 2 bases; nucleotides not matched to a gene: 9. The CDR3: CASSPGPGGTYEQYF. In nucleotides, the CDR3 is TGTGCCAGCAGCCCCGGGCCAGGGGGAACCTACGAGCAGTACTTC.

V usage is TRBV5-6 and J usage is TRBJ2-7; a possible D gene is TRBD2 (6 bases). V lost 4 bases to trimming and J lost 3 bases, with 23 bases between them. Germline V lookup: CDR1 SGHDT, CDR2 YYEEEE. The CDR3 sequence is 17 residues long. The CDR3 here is CASSDLGRGDGRYEQYF. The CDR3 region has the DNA TGTGCCAGCAGCGACCTGGGGCGGGGTGACGGACGCTACGAGCAGTACTTC. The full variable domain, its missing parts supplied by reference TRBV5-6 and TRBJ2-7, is DAGVTQSPTHLIKTRGQQVTLRCSPKSGHDTVSWYQQALGQGPQFIFQYYEEEERQRGNFPDRFSGHQFPNYSSELNVNALLLGDSALYLCASSDLGRGDGRYEQYFGPGTRLTVT.

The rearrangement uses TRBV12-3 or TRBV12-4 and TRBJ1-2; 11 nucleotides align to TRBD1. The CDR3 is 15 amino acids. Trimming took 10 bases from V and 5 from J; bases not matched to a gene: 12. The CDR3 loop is CATRTGGSPGYGYTF. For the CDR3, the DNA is TGTGCCACCCGGACAGGGGGCTCTCCTGGGTATGGCTACACCTTC.

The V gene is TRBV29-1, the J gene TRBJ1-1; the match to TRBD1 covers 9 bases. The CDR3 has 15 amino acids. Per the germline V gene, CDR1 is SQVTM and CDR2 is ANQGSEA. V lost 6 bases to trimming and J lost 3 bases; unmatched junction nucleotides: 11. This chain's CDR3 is CSVAWTGVRDTEAFF. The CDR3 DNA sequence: TGCAGCGTAGCCTGGACAGGGGTGCGGGACACTGAAGCTTTCTTT. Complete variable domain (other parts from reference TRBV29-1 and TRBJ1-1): SAVISQKPSRDICQRGTSLTIQCQVDSQVTMMFWYRQQPGQSLTLIATANQGSEATYESGFVIDKFPISRPNLTFSTLTVSNMSPEDSSIYLCSVAWTGVRDTEAFFGQGTRLTVV.

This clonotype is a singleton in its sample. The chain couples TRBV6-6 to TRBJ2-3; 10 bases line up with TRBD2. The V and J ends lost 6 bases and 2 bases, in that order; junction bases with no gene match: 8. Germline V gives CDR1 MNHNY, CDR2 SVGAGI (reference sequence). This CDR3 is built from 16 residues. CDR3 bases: TGTGCCAGCAGACGCCTAGCGGGAGAGTCCACAGATACGCAGTATTTT. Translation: CASRRLAGESTDTQYF.

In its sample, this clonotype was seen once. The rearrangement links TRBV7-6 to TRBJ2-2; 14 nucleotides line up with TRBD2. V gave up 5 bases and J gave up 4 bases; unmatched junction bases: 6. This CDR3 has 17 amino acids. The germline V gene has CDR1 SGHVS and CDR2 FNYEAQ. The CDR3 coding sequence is TGTGCCAGCAGCGGACTAGCGGGGGGCAAAAGCACCGGGGAGCTGTTTTTT. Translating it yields CASSGLAGGKSTGELFF.

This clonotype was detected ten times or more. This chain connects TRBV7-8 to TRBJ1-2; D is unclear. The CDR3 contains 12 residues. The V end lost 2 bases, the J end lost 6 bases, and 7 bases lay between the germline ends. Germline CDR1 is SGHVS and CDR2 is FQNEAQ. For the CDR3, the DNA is TGTGCCAGCAGCTTATCTTTGGATGGCTACACCTTC. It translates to CASSLSLDGYTF.

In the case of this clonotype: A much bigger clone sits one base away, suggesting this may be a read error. In DNA, the CDR3 is TGTGCCAGCAGCCCCCAGGGACTAGCGGCCACCAGGGAGCAGTTCTTC. Its translation: CASSPQGLAATREQFF. The chain recombines TRBV7-2 with TRBJ2-1; the match to TRBD2 covers 11 bases. The CDR3 has 16 amino acids. Losses at the gene ends were 5 bases for V and 10 bases for J; bases not matched to a gene: 13. The germline gives CDR1 SGHTA, CDR2 FQGNSA.

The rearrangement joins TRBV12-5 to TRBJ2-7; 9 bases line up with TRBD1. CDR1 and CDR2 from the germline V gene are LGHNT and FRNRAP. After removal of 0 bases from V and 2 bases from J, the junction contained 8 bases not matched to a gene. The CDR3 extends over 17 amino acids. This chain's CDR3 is CASGLVLGTGYPYEQYF. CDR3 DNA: TGTGCTAGTGGTTTGGTACTCGGGACAGGGTACCCCTACGAGCAGTACTTC.

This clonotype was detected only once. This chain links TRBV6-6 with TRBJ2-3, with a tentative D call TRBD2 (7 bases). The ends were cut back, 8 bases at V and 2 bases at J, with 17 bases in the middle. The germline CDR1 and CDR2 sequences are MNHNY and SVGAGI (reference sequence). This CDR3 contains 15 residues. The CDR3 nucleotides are TGTGCCAGCGGGCGGGGGCAGGCACCCACAGATACGCAGTATTTT. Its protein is CASGRGQAPTDTQYF.

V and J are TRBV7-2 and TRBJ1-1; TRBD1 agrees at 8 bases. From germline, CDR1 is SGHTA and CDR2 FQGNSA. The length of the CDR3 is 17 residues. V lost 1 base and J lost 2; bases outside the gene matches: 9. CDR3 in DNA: TGTGCCAGCAGCTTAGTACAGGGGGGCCTCAGCAACACTGAAGCTTTCTTT. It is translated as CASSLVQGGLSNTEAFF.

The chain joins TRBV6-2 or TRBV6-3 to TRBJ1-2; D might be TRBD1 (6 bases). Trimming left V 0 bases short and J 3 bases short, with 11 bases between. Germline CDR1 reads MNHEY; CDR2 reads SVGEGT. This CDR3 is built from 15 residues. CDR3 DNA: TGTGCCAGCAGTTACTCGGACAGAATCTACTATGGCTACACCTTC. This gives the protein CASSYSDRIYYGYTF.

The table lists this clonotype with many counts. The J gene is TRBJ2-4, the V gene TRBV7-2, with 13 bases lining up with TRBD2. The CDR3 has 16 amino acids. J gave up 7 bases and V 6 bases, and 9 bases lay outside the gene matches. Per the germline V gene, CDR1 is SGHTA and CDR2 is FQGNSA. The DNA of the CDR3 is TGTGCCAGCAGTCCCGGACTAGCGGGAGCGGGGAACATTCAGTACTTC. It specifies CASSPGLAGAGNIQYF.

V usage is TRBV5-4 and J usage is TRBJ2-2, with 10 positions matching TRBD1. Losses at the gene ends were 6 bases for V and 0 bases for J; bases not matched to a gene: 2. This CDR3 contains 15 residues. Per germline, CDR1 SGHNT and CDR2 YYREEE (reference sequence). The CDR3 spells CASKTGGANTGELFF. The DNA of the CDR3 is TGTGCCAGCAAGACAGGGGGCGCGAACACCGGGGAGCTGTTTTTT. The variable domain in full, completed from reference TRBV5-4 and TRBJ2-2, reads ETGVTQSPTHLIKTRGQQVTLRCSSQSGHNTVSWYQQALGQGPQFIFQYYREEENGRGNFPPRFSGLQFPNYSSELNVNALELDDSALYLCASKTGGANTGELFFGEGSRLTVL.

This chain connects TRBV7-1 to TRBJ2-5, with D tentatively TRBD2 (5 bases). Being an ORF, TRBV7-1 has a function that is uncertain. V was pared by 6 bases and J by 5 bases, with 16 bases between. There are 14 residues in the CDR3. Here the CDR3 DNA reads TGTGCCAGCAGGCCCACAGATAGGGAGGAGACCCAGTACTTC. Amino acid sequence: CASRPTDREETQYF.

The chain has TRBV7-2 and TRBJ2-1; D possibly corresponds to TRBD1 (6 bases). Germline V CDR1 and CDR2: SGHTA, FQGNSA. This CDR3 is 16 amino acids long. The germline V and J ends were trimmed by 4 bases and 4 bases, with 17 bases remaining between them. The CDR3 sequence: CASSSLTGKKYNEQFF. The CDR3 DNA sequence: TGTGCCAGCAGCTCCCTGACAGGCAAGAAGTACAATGAGCAGTTCTTC.

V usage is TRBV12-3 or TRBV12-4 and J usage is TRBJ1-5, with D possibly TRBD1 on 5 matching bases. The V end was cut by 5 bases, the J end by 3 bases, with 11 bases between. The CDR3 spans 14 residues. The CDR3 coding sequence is TGTGCCAGCAGTCCGGGACGGGACAATCAGCCCCAGCATTTT. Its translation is CASSPGRDNQPQHF.

The DNA for the CDR3 is TGCGCCAGCAGCAACCCCTGGGTGGGCGAGCAGTACTTC. Translating gives CASSNPWVGEQYF. The chain is built from TRBV5-1 and TRBJ2-7; D not resolved. The CDR3 contains 13 residues. Germline assignment: CDR1 SGHRS and CDR2 YFSETQ. V was trimmed by 4 bases and J by 6 bases, leaving 14 bases between them. The full variable domain, with the rest looked up from reference TRBV5-1 and TRBJ2-7, is KAGVTQTPRYLIKTRGQQVTLSCSPISGHRSVSWYQQTPGQGLQFLFEYFSETQRNKGNFPGRFSGRQFSNSRSEMNVSTLELGDSALYLCASSNPWVGEQYFGPGTRLTVT.